Each of the 19 T cell receptor beta chains below was sequenced from the same sample in a study of shared clonotypes between healthy human individuals. Only in-frame clones appear in the TCRdb table, and some are missing; sequencing was by immunoSEQ multiplex PCR. In the table there are about 520,000 clones, about 84% of which are singletons. The sample was PBMCs. These receptors all stem from a middle-aged woman in good health. Some clones in this sample may be carry-over from other donors' samples.

This chain uses TRBV4-2 with TRBJ2-3; possibly TRBD1 for D (5 bases). The CDR3 has 13 residues. V gave up 1 base and J gave up 8 bases, with 10 bases separating them. Germline lookup yields CDR1 LGHNA and CDR2 YNFKEQ. This chain's CDR3 is CASSQGRQGTQYF. In DNA, the CDR3 is TGTGCCAGCAGCCAAGGTCGCCAGGGTACGCAGTATTTT.

This rearrangement joins TRBV11-1 to TRBJ2-5; 10 nucleotides align to TRBD2. Germline loops: CDR1 SGHAT, CDR2 FQDESV (reference sequence). V was pared by 8 bases and J by 4 bases, with 4 bases of the junction left unmatched. The CDR3 is 13 amino acids. In DNA, the CDR3 is TGTGCCAGCCTCAGACTAGCGGGAGAGACCCAGTACTTC. Its protein is CASLRLAGETQYF.

This clone came up once. The V and J genes are TRBV19 and TRBJ2-1; tentatively, D is TRBD2 (5 bases). From germline, CDR1 is LNHDA and CDR2 SQIVND (reference sequence). CDR3 length: 13 residues. The ends were cut back, 5 bases at V and 3 bases at J, with 8 bases in the middle. In nucleotides, the CDR3 is TGTGCCAGTAGTGACGGGATCTACAATGAGCAGTTCTTC. It is translated as CASSDGIYNEQFF.

A note on this clone: A far larger clone is a single base away, which makes a read error likely. Likely a read error: the CDR3 ends without its conserved phenylalanine or tryptophan. This chain uses TRBV11-2 with TRBJ2-7; the match to TRBD2 covers 9 bases. Germline trimming cut 3 bases from V and 3 bases from J; bases unmatched to any gene: 6. The CDR3 loop spans 15 amino acids. Germline loops: CDR1 SGHAT, CDR2 FQNNGV. Written as DNA, the CDR3 is TGTGCCAGCAGCTTGGCGGGAGGGGCGAACTACGAGCAGTACTCC. Protein: CASSLAGGANYEQYS.

With regard to this clone: This sample also contains other DNA sequences that code for the same CDR3. The chain has TRBV5-1 and TRBJ2-5, with D possibly being TRBD1 (5 bases). Looked up from germline, CDR1 is SGHRS and CDR2 is YFSETQ. The CDR3 extends over 14 amino acids. V was cut by 4 bases and J by 1 base, with 11 bases left in between. CDR3 residues: CASSSGDSQETQYF. The CDR3 nucleotides read TGCGCCAGCAGCAGTGGCGACAGCCAAGAGACCCAGTACTTC. Complete variable domain (other parts from reference TRBV5-1 and TRBJ2-5): KAGVTQTPRYLIKTRGQQVTLSCSPISGHRSVSWYQQTPGQGLQFLFEYFSETQRNKGNFPGRFSGRQFSNSRSEMNVSTLELGDSALYLCASSSGDSQETQYFGPGTRLLVL.

This chain links TRBV16 with TRBJ2-3; no firm D call. Looked up from germline, CDR1 is KGHSY and CDR2 is FQNENV. The CDR3 runs to 17 residues. Trimming left V 1 base short and J 0 bases short, with 14 bases between. CDR3 region: CASSQLELRTSTDTQYF. The CDR3 region has the DNA TGTGCCAGCAGCCAATTGGAGCTCCGTACTAGCACAGATACGCAGTATTTT.

The rearrangement links TRBV30 to TRBJ2-7; the match to TRBD2 covers 8 bases. Germline-derived CDR1 and CDR2 are GTSNPN and SVGIG (reference sequence). The V gene end was trimmed by 0 bases and the J gene end by 6 bases; junction bases not matched to a gene: 4. The CDR3 runs 13 residues. The CDR3 loop is CAWSVRGGGEQYF. CDR3 nucleotide sequence: TGTGCCTGGAGTGTCCGGGGGGGAGGCGAGCAGTACTTC. Full variable domain (rest looked up from reference TRBV30 and TRBJ2-7): SQTIHQWPATLVQPVGSPLSLECTVEGTSNPNLYWYRQAAGRGLQLLFYSVGIGQISSEVPQNLSASRPQDRQFILSSKKLLLSDSGFYLCAWSVRGGGEQYFGPGTRLTVT.

The J gene is TRBJ2-7, the V gene TRBV4-3; D perhaps matches TRBD2 (6 bases). The CDR3 consists of 16 residues. V shed 0 bases and J shed 3 bases, with 15 bases lying between them. Germline V gives CDR1 LGHNA, CDR2 YSLEER. DNA of the CDR3: TGCGCCAGCAGCCAAGATATGGCTAGCGATCTCTACGAGCAGTACTTC. Amino acids: CASSQDMASDLYEQYF.

A single count supports this clone. This likely came from a read error, as a far larger clone is one base away. Other nucleotide sequences in the sample specify the same CDR3. The chain combines TRBV7-9 with TRBJ2-7; D is unclear. Germline V gene lookup returns CDR1 SEHNR and CDR2 FQNEAQ (reference sequence). The CDR3 is 12 residues long. The chain's CDR3 is CASSLVGYEQYF. The CDR3 DNA reads as TGTGCCAGTAGCTTAGTCGGGTACGAGCAGTACTTC.

The CDR3 here is CASSSTDEQYF. CDR3 nucleotides: TGTGCCAGCAGCTCAACGGACGAGCAGTACTTC. The gene calls are TRBV5-6 and TRBJ2-7; no clear D. The CDR3 contains 11 residues. Germline V gene sequence: CDR1 SGHDT, CDR2 YYEEEE. V was clipped by 3 bases and J by 5 bases, with 6 bases between them.

CDR3 in amino acids: CSVEEGTGDEQYF. The CDR3 DNA is TGCAGCGTTGAAGAGGGGACAGGGGACGAGCAGTACTTC. The chain uses TRBV29-1 and TRBJ2-7, with 10 bases fitting TRBD1. Losses at the gene ends were 0 bases for V and 5 bases for J; bases not matched to a gene: 1. This CDR3 spans 13 amino acids. Germline V gives CDR1 SQVTM, CDR2 ANQGSEA.

This chain uses TRBV29-1 with TRBJ2-3; 10 nucleotides line up with TRBD1. Germline lookup yields CDR1 SQVTM and CDR2 ANQGSEA. V dropped 7 bases and J dropped 3; count of bases not matched to a gene: 4. This CDR3 spans 13 amino acids. In DNA, the CDR3 is TGCAGCGCACCGGGACAGGGGACAGATACGCAGTATTTT. It is translated as CSAPGQGTDTQYF.

The chain couples TRBV7-9 to TRBJ2-3; no firm D call. Germline-derived CDR1 and CDR2 are SEHNR and FQNEAQ (reference sequence). The CDR3 loop spans 14 amino acids. The V and J ends lost 1 base and 2 bases respectively, with 7 bases between them. CDR3 amino acids: CASSLEGNTDTQYF. CDR3 bases: TGTGCCAGCAGCTTAGAAGGGAACACAGATACGCAGTATTTT.

Comments on this clone: With only one base between it and a far larger clone, this is likely a read error. Different DNA sequences within this sample yield the same CDR3. This chain uses TRBV18 with TRBJ2-5; D uncertain. CDR1 KGHSH and CDR2 LQKENI come from the germline V gene. The V end was cut by 6 bases, the J end by 2 bases, with 10 bases between. The CDR3 extends over 13 amino acids. CDR3 DNA: TGTGCCAGCTCGCCAACCCTTCAAGAGACCCAGTACTTC. Its translation: CASSPTLQETQYF.

This clone showed up just a few times. The chain carries TRBV9 and TRBJ2-2, with a tentative D call TRBD2 (6 bases). Trimming shortened V by 3 bases and J by 5 bases, and 20 bases separated the two germline ends. Germline-derived CDR1 and CDR2 are SGDLS and YYNGEE. This CDR3 spans 17 amino acids. The CDR3 reads CASSAAGTPGGTGELFF. CDR3 in DNA: TGTGCCAGCAGCGCCGCCGGGACTCCAGGTGGGACCGGGGAGCTGTTTTTT.

V and J are TRBV19 and TRBJ2-7, with 8 bases lining up with TRBD1. The V segment lost 7 bases and the J segment 3 bases; nucleotides outside the gene matches: 5. In germline, CDR1 is LNHDA, CDR2 SQIVND (reference sequence). CDR3 length: 13 residues. The CDR3 here is CASTQDRGYEQYF. CDR3 bases: TGTGCCAGTACACAAGACAGGGGCTACGAGCAGTACTTC.

J is TRBJ1-1 and V is TRBV6-5, with a tentative D call TRBD1 (5 bases). CDR1 and CDR2 (germline): MNHEY, SVGAGI. CDR3 length: 13 amino acids. The ends were cut back, 7 bases at V and 6 bases at J, with 15 bases in the middle. CDR3 loop: CASTPGRGAEAFF. In nucleotides, the CDR3 is TGTGCCAGCACCCCAGGGCGGGGGGCTGAAGCTTTCTTT.

This clone was seen ten or more times. The chain joins TRBV30 to TRBJ2-5; D may be TRBD2 (6 bases). TRBJ2-7 matches the DNA end more closely, so the J call is doubtful. CDR1 is GTSNPN and CDR2 is SVGIG in the germline V gene (reference sequence). The CDR3 contains 10 residues. The DNA for the CDR3 is TGTGCCTTTGGGGGGTTCGAGCAGTACTTC. Its translation: CAFGGFEQYF.

V usage is TRBV21-1 and J usage is TRBJ2-1; the table gives TRBD2 as D, unverified against the DNA. TRBV21-1 is described as a pseudogene. This CDR3 has 17 amino acids. The CDR3 DNA is TGTGCCAGCAGCACTCACGAACCAGCGGGAGGGGGAAATGAGCAGTTCTTC. It is translated as CASSTHEPAGGGNEQFF.